The 27 T cell receptor beta chains given below trace back to one sample, sequenced in a study of T cells in Graves' hyperthyroidism and ophthalmopathy. Authors of the study amplified TCR beta CDR3 regions from RNA transcripts. The study used the HTBI primer set for a first-round RT-PCR of the TCR CDR3. MiXCR, run by TCRdb on the multiplex PCR reads, gives a single entry per CDR3 protein. The sample has some 490,000 distinct CDR3 sequences, roughly 23% seen once; the top ten hold around 47%. Sequencing input: blood. The receptors were gathered from a woman in her 70s with Graves' ophthalmopathy.

This chain uses TRBV15 with TRBJ2-2; D gene ambiguous. Trimming cost V 0 bases and J 1 base, with 12 bases left between them. The CDR3 sequence is 17 residues long. CDR1 and CDR2 (germline): LNHNV, YYDKDF (reference sequence). The CDR3 DNA sequence: TGTGCCACCAGCAGAGACCGTGGTCTTGTGAACACCGGGGAGCTGTTTTTT. It translates to CATSRDRGLVNTGELFF.

This sequence joins TRBV29-1 and TRBJ1-2; no clear D. CDR3 length: 12 residues. Per the germline V gene, CDR1 is SQVTM and CDR2 is ANQGSEA. The germline V and J ends were trimmed by 4 bases and 4 bases, with 10 bases remaining between them. The DNA of the CDR3 is TGCAGCGTTGTCGGGGATCGCTATGGCTACACCTTC. Protein product: CSVVGDRYGYTF.

The V gene is TRBV5-4, the J gene TRBJ1-2; 8 bases line up with TRBD1. Germline CDR1 reads SGHNT; CDR2 reads YYREEE (reference sequence). V lost 4 bases and J lost 5; bases outside the gene matches: 10. The length of the CDR3 is 15 residues. Here the CDR3 reads CASSPRRQGAYGYTF. The CDR3 nucleotides read TGTGCCAGCAGCCCCCGCCGGCAGGGGGCTTATGGCTACACCTTC. Based on the CDR3 plus reference TRBV5-4 and TRBJ1-2, the full variable domain is ETGVTQSPTHLIKTRGQQVTLRCSSQSGHNTVSWYQQALGQGPQFIFQYYREEENGRGNFPPRFSGLQFPNYSSELNVNALELDDSALYLCASSPRRQGAYGYTFGSGTRLTVV.

This clonotype was seen a handful of times. The CDR3 DNA reads as TGTGCCAGCAGCTCCCCATACCGGGACAGGGCTGGGAATGAGCAGTTCTTC. The encoded protein is CASSSPYRDRAGNEQFF. V and J are TRBV7-9 and TRBJ2-1; TRBD1 matches 9 bases. Looked up from germline, CDR1 is SEHNR and CDR2 is FQNEAQ (reference sequence). The length of the CDR3 is 17 residues. The junction had 14 bases not matched to a gene; V was cut back by 4 bases and J by 7 bases.

This clonotype came up a few times. This rearrangement joins TRBV29-1 to TRBJ2-1; 8 bases match TRBD1. Germline V gives CDR1 SQVTM, CDR2 ANQGSEA. V dropped 0 bases and J dropped 7; count of bases not matched to a gene: 8. This CDR3 is 15 amino acids long. CDR3 sequence reads: CSVEDYTGGTNEQFF. The DNA of the CDR3 is TGCAGCGTTGAAGATTATACAGGGGGAACGAATGAGCAGTTCTTC.

The chain employs TRBV11-3 and TRBJ1-1; D remains unclear. Germline assignment: CDR1 SGHNT and CDR2 YENEEA. The CDR3 runs 13 residues. V lost 5 bases to trimming and J lost 2 bases, with 9 bases between them. CDR3 region: CASSRVRNTEAFF. The CDR3 DNA reads as TGTGCCAGCAGCCGCGTGAGAAACACTGAAGCTTTCTTT.

V usage is TRBV11-2 and J usage is TRBJ2-1, with D perhaps matching TRBD1 (6 bases). The ends were cut back, 4 bases at V and 6 bases at J, with 16 bases in the middle. Germline CDR1 reads SGHAT; CDR2 reads FQNNGV. This CDR3 region has 15 residues. This CDR3 reads CASSSHRDTFNEQFF. The CDR3 coding sequence is TGTGCCAGCAGCTCTCACCGGGACACCTTCAATGAGCAGTTCTTC. Variable domain in full (rest from reference TRBV11-2 and TRBJ2-1): EAGVAQSPRYKIIEKRQSVAFWCNPISGHATLYWYQQILGQGPKLLIQFQNNGVVDDSQLPKDRFSAERLKGVDSTLKIQPAKLEDSAVYLCASSSHRDTFNEQFFGPGTRLTVL.

V usage is TRBV3-1 and J usage is TRBJ1-6; D is uncertain. Trimming pared 6 bases from V and 9 bases from J, leaving 15 bases between. CDR3 size: 14 residues. CDR1 LGHDT and CDR2 YNNKEL come from the germline V gene (reference sequence). In DNA form, the CDR3 reads TGTGCCAGCAGTCCGACGGAAAGAGGTTCACCCCTCCACTTT. It codes for CASSPTERGSPLHF.

This clonotype turned up a few times. The gene calls are TRBV28 and TRBJ2-2, with TRBD1 as a possible D gene (6 bases). CDR1 and CDR2 from the germline V gene are MDHEN and SYDVKM. Trimming took off 2 bases at V and 4 bases at J, with 11 bases between the two ends. This CDR3 is built from 15 residues. CDR3 nucleotide sequence: TGTGCCAGCAGTTTAGCGGCAGGGGCCACCGGGGAGCTGTTTTTT. Protein sequence: CASSLAAGATGELFF.

The chain recombines TRBV6-1 with TRBJ2-3, with D unresolved. The CDR3 loop spans 11 amino acids. V dropped 7 bases and J dropped 4 bases, with 6 bases sitting between them. Looked up from germline, CDR1 is MNHNS and CDR2 is SASEGT. The CDR3 is CASTRADTQYF. CDR3 nucleotides: TGTGCCAGCACCCGAGCAGATACGCAGTATTTT.

This rearrangement joins TRBV6-1 to TRBJ1-5; the match to TRBD1 covers 10 bases. V lost 5 bases and J lost 1; bases outside the gene matches: 11. The CDR3 sequence is 18 residues long. Germline V gene lookup returns CDR1 MNHNS and CDR2 SASEGT. CDR3: CASSRLKWGQGSNQPQHF. CDR3 nucleotides: TGTGCCAGCAGTAGACTAAAGTGGGGACAGGGGAGCAATCAGCCCCAGCATTTT.

This clonotype was seen a single time. The chain combines TRBV25-1 with TRBJ2-3, with D uncertain. Germline lookup yields CDR1 MGHDK and CDR2 SYGVNS. V dropped 8 bases and J dropped 4 bases, with 16 bases sitting between them. The CDR3 runs 14 residues. CDR3 region: CASSGALGPDTQYF. For the CDR3, the DNA is TGTGCCAGCTCAGGCGCTCTCGGGCCAGATACGCAGTATTTT.

The chain couples TRBV3-1 to TRBJ2-7; unclear D gene. This CDR3 is 14 amino acids long. The germline gives CDR1 LGHDT, CDR2 YNNKEL (reference sequence). The V gene lost 0 bases and the J gene lost 2 bases, with 8 bases spanning the gap. The CDR3 protein is CASSQDFGTYEQYF. The CDR3 DNA follows: TGTGCCAGCAGCCAAGATTTTGGCACCTACGAGCAGTACTTC.

The CDR3 bases are TGTGCCAGCAGTCTACAGCAAATCAATCAGCCCCAGCATTTT. This sequence encodes CASSLQQINQPQHF. The genes are TRBV28 and TRBJ1-5; D remains unclear. V lost 5 bases and J lost 3, with 11 bases in between. CDR1 MDHEN and CDR2 SYDVKM come from the germline V gene. The CDR3 has 14 residues.

This chain connects TRBV20-1 to TRBJ2-1, with TRBD2 matching 10 bases. Losses at the gene ends were 4 bases for V and 0 bases for J; bases not matched to a gene: 6. The CDR3 totals 16 residues. Germline CDR1 and CDR2: DFQATT and SNEGSKA (reference sequence). The CDR3 bases are TGCAGTGCTACCGGGACTAGCGTCAGCTCCTACAATGAGCAGTTCTTC. Its translation is CSATGTSVSSYNEQFF.

The chain is built from TRBV3-1 and TRBJ2-3, with D perhaps TRBD1 (6 bases). The CDR3 spans 12 residues. The V and J ends lost 6 bases and 14 bases respectively, with 18 bases between them. Germline V gene lookup returns CDR1 LGHDT and CDR2 YNNKEL (reference sequence). This chain's CDR3 is CASSQIRDMVYF. CDR3 bases: TGTGCCAGCAGTCAGATCCGGGACATGGTGTATTTT.

This clonotype came up a few times. The chain joins TRBV7-2 to TRBJ1-5; D might be TRBD1 (5 bases). Between the trimmed V and J ends, which lost 3 bases and 3 bases, there was a span of 12 bases. The CDR3 is 15 residues long. Germline CDR1 and CDR2: SGHTA and FQGNSA. The CDR3 here is CASSFSGTHNQPQHF. CDR3 coding DNA: TGTGCCAGCAGCTTTTCCGGGACGCACAATCAGCCCCAGCATTTT.

At least ten counts were recorded for this clonotype. In DNA, the CDR3 is TGTGCCAGCAGCTTCCGGGACGGGGTTCCGAGGGAGCAGTACTTC. It codes for CASSFRDGVPREQYF. V is TRBV7-2 and J is TRBJ2-7; D is tentatively TRBD1 or TRBD2 (5 bases each). The CDR3 contains 15 residues. CDR1 is SGHTA and CDR2 is FQGNSA in the germline V gene. The V and J ends lost 3 bases and 7 bases respectively, with 19 bases between them.

This clonotype has at least ten counts. This sequence joins TRBV12-3 or TRBV12-4 and TRBJ2-5; D is unclear. V lost 6 bases and J lost 1, with 9 bases in between. The CDR3 contains 13 residues. DNA for the CDR3: TGTGCCAGCAGCCGCCCTAGCCAAGAGACCCAGTACTTC. It yields the protein CASSRPSQETQYF.

This clonotype showed up just a few times. CDR3 sequence (DNA): TGTGCCAGCAGCTTAAAAAACACCATATATTTT. It specifies CASSLKNTIYF. V and J are TRBV11-2 and TRBJ1-3; D is uncertain. Germline V gene sequence: CDR1 SGHAT, CDR2 FQNNGV. With 2 bases removed from V and 6 bases from J, the gap between germline ends came to 2 bases. The CDR3 has 11 residues.

This clonotype was detected many times. The gene calls are TRBV2 and TRBJ1-1; D is perhaps TRBD1 (6 bases). Trimming took 7 bases from V and 7 from J, leaving 19 bases between them. Looked up from germline, CDR1 is SNHLY and CDR2 is FYNNEI. CDR3 length equals 14 residues. The CDR3 DNA sequence: TGTGCCAGCAAACTAGAGGGGGGGCGCGTTGAAGCTTTCTTT. This sequence encodes CASKLEGGRVEAFF.

This clonotype has a handful of counts. The chain uses TRBV27 and TRBJ2-3, with D possibly being TRBD1 or TRBD2 (5 bases each). Germline CDR1 and CDR2: MNHEY and SMNVEV (reference sequence). V shed 3 bases and J shed 2 bases, with 15 bases lying between them. The CDR3 runs 16 residues. The CDR3 protein is CASSFSGREFTDTQYF. Here the CDR3 DNA reads TGTGCCAGCAGTTTCTCGGGGCGTGAGTTCACAGATACGCAGTATTTT.

In this sample, this clonotype turned up a few times. The CDR3 DNA follows: TGTGCCAGCAGCTTAGATCCTTACAGGGGTTCCTACGGGGAGACCCAGTACTTC. Its protein product is CASSLDPYRGSYGETQYF. The chain employs TRBV11-2 and TRBJ2-5; 7 bases map to TRBD1. Per the germline V gene, CDR1 is SGHAT and CDR2 is FQNNGV. The CDR3 runs to 18 residues. V shed 0 bases and J 5 bases; nucleotides not matched to a gene: 15.

This clonotype was counted ten times or more. The CDR3 is CASRQYRMNTEAFF. The CDR3 coding sequence is TGTGCCAGCAGACAATACAGGATGAACACTGAAGCTTTCTTT. The rearrangement links TRBV6-1 to TRBJ1-1, with D perhaps TRBD1 (5 bases). Trimming left V 6 bases short and J 0 bases short, with 11 bases between. The CDR3 runs to 14 residues. The germline CDR1 and CDR2 sequences are MNHNS and SASEGT.

This sequence joins TRBV28 and TRBJ2-3, with a tentative D call TRBD2 (6 bases). CDR1 and CDR2 from the germline V gene are MDHEN and SYDVKM. V lost 5 bases and J lost 4, with 16 bases in between. The CDR3 is made up of 15 amino acids. The CDR3 reads CASSAQIRDSDTQYF. For the CDR3, the DNA is TGTGCCAGCAGTGCCCAGATTAGGGACTCAGATACGCAGTATTTT.

The V call is TRBV27, the J call TRBJ2-2; D call uncertain. The CDR3 consists of 14 residues. Trimming removed 6 bases at V and 7 bases at J, with 15 bases between. Germline loops: CDR1 MNHEY, CDR2 SMNVEV (reference sequence). CDR3 DNA: TGTGCCAGCAGCCATCAGCAGTTGGGCGGGGAGCTGTTTTTT. Protein product: CASSHQQLGGELFF.

In this sample, this clonotype turned up a few times. The chain uses TRBV9 and TRBJ2-1; either TRBD1 or TRBD2 may fit D (5 bases each). The V end lost 0 bases, the J end lost 5 bases, and 9 bases lay between the germline ends. This CDR3 has 14 amino acids. Germline lookup yields CDR1 SGDLS and CDR2 YYNGEE. The CDR3 is CASSVGDVHNEQFF. CDR3 coding DNA: TGTGCCAGCAGCGTAGGGGACGTACACAATGAGCAGTTCTTC.